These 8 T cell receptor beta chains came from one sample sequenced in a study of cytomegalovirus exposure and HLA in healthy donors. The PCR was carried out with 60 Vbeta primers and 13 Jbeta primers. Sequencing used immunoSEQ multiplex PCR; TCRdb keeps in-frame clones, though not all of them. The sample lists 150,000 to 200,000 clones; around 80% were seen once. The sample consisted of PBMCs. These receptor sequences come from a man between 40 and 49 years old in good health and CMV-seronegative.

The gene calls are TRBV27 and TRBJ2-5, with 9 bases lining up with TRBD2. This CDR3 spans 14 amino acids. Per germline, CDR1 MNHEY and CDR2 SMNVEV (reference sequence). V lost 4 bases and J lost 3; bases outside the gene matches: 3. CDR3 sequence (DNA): TGTGCCAGCAGTTCGTTAGCGGGGGAAGAGACCCAGTACTTC. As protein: CASSSLAGEETQYF.

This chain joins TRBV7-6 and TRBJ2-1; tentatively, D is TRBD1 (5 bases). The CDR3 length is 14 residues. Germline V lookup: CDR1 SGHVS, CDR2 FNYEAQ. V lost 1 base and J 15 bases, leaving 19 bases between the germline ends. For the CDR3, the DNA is TGTGCCAGCAGCTTAGTTGAGCTCTCGGCAGGGCGGTTCTTC. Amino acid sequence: CASSLVELSAGRFF.

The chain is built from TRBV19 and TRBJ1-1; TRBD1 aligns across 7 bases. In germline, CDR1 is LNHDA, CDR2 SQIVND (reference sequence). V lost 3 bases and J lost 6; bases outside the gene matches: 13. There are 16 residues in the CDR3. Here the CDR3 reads CASSIDGTESLAEAFF. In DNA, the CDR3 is TGTGCCAGTAGTATCGACGGGACAGAGAGTTTAGCTGAAGCTTTCTTT.

The CDR3 sequence: CASNAGGTGKETQYF. CDR3 nucleotides: TGTGCCAGCAATGCTGGCGGGACGGGTAAAGAGACCCAGTACTTC. The V call is TRBV6-1, the J call TRBJ2-5; tentatively, D is TRBD2 (6 bases). This CDR3 has 15 residues. V lost 7 bases and J lost 3, with 18 bases in between. The germline CDR1 and CDR2 sequences are MNHNS and SASEGT.

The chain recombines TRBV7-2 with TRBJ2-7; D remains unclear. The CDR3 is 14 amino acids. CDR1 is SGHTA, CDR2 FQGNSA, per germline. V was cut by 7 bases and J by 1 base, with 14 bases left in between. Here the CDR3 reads CASNPSSSSYEQYF. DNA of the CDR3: TGTGCCAGCAACCCTTCCAGTTCTTCCTACGAGCAGTACTTC.

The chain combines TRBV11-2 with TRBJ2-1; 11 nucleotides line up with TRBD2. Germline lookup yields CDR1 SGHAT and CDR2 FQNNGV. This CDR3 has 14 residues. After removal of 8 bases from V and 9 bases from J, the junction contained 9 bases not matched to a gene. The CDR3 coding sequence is TGTGCCAGCGTTTCTAGCGGGAGGTGGAGTGAGCAGTTCTTC. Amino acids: CASVSSGRWSEQFF.

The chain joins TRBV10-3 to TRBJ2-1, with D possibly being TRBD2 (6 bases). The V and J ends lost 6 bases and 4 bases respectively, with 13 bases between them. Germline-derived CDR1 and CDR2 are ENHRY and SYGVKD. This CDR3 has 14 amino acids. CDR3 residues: CAIRVDGGYNEQFF. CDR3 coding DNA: TGTGCCATCAGGGTCGACGGGGGTTACAATGAGCAGTTCTTC.

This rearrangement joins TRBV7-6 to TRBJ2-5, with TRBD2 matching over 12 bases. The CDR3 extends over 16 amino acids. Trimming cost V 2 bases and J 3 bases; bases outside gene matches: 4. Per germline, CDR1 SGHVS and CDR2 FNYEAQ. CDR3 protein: CASSLPTSGGEETQYF. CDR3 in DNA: TGTGCCAGCAGCTTACCGACTAGCGGGGGAGAAGAGACCCAGTACTTC.